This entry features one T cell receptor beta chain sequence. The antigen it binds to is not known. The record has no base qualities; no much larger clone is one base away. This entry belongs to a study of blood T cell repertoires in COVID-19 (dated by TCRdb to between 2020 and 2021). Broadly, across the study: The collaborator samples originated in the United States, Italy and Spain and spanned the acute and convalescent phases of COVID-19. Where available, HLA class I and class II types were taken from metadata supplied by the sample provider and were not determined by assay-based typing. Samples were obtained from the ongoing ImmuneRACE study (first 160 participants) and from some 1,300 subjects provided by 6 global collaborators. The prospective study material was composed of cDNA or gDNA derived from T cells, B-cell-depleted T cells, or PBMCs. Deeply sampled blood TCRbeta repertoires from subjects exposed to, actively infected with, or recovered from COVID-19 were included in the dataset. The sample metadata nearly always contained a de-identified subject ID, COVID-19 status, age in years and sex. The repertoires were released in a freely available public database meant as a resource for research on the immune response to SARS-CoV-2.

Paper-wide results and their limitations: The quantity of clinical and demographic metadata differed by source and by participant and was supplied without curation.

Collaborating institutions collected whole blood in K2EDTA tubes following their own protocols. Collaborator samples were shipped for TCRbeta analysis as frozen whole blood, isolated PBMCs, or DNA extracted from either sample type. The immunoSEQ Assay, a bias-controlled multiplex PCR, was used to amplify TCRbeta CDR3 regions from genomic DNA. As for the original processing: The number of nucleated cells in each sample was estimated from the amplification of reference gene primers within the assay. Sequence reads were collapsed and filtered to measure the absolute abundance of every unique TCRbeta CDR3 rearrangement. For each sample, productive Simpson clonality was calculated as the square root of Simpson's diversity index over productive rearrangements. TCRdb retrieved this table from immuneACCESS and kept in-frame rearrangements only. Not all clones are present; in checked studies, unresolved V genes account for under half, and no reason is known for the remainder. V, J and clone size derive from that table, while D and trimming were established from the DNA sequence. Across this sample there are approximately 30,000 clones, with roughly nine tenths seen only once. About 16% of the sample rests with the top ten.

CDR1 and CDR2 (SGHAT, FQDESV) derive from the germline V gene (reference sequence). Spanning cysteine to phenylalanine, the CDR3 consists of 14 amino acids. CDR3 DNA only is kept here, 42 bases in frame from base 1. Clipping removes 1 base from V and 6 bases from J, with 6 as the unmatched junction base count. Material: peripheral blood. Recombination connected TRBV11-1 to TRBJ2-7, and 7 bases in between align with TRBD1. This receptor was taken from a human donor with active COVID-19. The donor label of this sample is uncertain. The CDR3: CASSLGTGSIEQYF. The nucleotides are TGTGCCAGCAGCTTAGGGACAGGCTCCATCGAGCAGTACTTC.